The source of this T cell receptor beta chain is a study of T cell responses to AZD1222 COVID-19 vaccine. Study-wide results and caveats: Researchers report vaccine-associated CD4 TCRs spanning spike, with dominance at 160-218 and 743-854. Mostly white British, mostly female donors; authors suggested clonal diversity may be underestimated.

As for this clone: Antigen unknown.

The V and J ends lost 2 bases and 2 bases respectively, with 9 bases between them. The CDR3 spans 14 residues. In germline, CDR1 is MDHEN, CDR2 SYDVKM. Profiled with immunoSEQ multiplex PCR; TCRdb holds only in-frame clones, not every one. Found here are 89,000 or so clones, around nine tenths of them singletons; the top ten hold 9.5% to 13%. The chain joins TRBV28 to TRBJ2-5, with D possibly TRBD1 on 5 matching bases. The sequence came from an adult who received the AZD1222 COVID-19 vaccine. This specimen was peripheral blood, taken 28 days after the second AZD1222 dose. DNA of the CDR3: TGTGCCAGCAGTTTAGGGGCCAGACAAGAGACCCAGTACTTC. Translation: CASSLGARQETQYF.